A single sample gave rise to the 22 T cell receptor beta chains below, sequenced in a study of blood T cell repertoires in COVID-19. Method: immunoSEQ multiplex PCR; TCRdb's copy keeps in-frame clones and lacks some. The sample shows some 220,000 clones, approximately 81% of them seen only once. The sample consisted of peripheral blood. These TCRs come from a woman aged 55-70 years who had recovered from COVID-19.

This rearrangement joins TRBV5-5 to TRBJ2-5, with TRBD1 matching over 7 bases. CDR3 length: 14 amino acids. Unmatched junction bases numbered 5, after V lost 4 bases and J lost 2 bases. CDR1 is SGHKS, CDR2 YYEKEE, per germline (reference sequence). CDR3 residues: CASSHWDRQETQYF. DNA for the CDR3: TGTGCCAGCAGCCACTGGGACAGACAAGAGACCCAGTACTTC. The full variable domain, completed using reference TRBV5-5 and TRBJ2-5, is DAGVTQSPTHLIKTRGQQVTLRCSPISGHKSVSWYQQVLGQGPQFIFQYYEKEERGRGNFPDRFSARQFPNYSSELNVNALLLGDSALYLCASSHWDRQETQYFGPGTRLLVL.

The rearrangement uses TRBV27 and TRBJ1-5; 9 nucleotides agree with TRBD1. V shed 3 bases, J shed 1 base, and the junction held 4 bases outside the gene matches. CDR1 is MNHEY, CDR2 SMNVEV, per germline (reference sequence). This CDR3 comprises 16 residues. CDR3 loop: CASSFGTGRSNQPQHF. The CDR3 DNA sequence: TGTGCCAGCAGTTTTGGGACAGGGCGGAGCAATCAGCCCCAGCATTTT.

The count of this clone is one. The chain carries TRBV4-1 and TRBJ2-1; D is possibly TRBD1 (5 bases). Germline V gene sequence: CDR1 MGHRA, CDR2 YSYEKL. This CDR3 is built from 19 residues. V gave up 4 bases and J gave up 0 bases, with 22 bases separating them. Here the CDR3 DNA reads TGCGCCAGCAGCCTCAGGGCCGTAACTGTACCTAGCTCCTACAATGAGCAGTTCTTC. Protein sequence: CASSLRAVTVPSSYNEQFF.

The gene calls are TRBV30 and TRBJ2-7; possible D gene TRBD1, 6 bases. Per the germline V gene, CDR1 is GTSNPN and CDR2 is SVGIG (reference sequence). The CDR3 has 16 residues. The V end was cut by 0 bases, the J end by 2 bases, with 17 bases between. CDR3 amino acids: CAWSVPGWTDAYEQYF. DNA for the CDR3: TGTGCCTGGAGTGTACCGGGATGGACAGACGCCTACGAGCAGTACTTC.

The sample holds one count of this clone. This chain joins TRBV13 and TRBJ2-3; 8 bases are shared with TRBD1. Trimming took 6 bases from V and 1 from J; bases not matched to a gene: 6. The germline V gene has CDR1 PRHDT and CDR2 FYEKMQ (reference sequence). The CDR3 runs to 15 residues. For the CDR3, the DNA is TGTGCCAGCAGTCCGACAGGGGCGCGCACAGATACGCAGTATTTT. Its protein product is CASSPTGARTDTQYF.

This rearrangement joins TRBV30 to TRBJ2-7, with TRBD2 as a possible D gene (7 bases). Germline assignment: CDR1 GTSNPN and CDR2 SVGIG (reference sequence). The CDR3 covers 18 residues. V lost 2 bases to trimming and J lost 6 bases, with 29 bases between them. The DNA for the CDR3 is TGTGCCTGGAGTAGGGGGGAGGGCTATGATTCAACTTGGGGCGAGCAGTACTTC. It is translated as CAWSRGEGYDSTWGEQYF. The full variable domain, with the rest looked up from reference TRBV30 and TRBJ2-7, is SQTIHQWPATLVQPVGSPLSLECTVEGTSNPNLYWYRQAAGRGLQLLFYSVGIGQISSEVPQNLSASRPQDRQFILSSKKLLLSDSGFYLCAWSRGEGYDSTWGEQYFGPGTRLTVT.

This rearrangement joins TRBV9 to TRBJ2-3; TRBD2 matches 15 bases. The germline CDR1 and CDR2 sequences are SGDLS and YYNGEE. The CDR3 is 16 amino acids. V was pared by 3 bases and J by 3 bases, with 2 bases of the junction left unmatched. The CDR3 DNA is TGTGCCAGCAGCGCAGGACTAGCGGGGGGGACAGATACGCAGTATTTT. This sequence encodes CASSAGLAGGTDTQYF.

This chain uses TRBV19 with TRBJ2-7; 12 bases match TRBD2. V shed 5 bases, J shed 3 bases, and the junction held 8 bases outside the gene matches. The CDR3 is 16 amino acids. CDR1 and CDR2 (germline): LNHDA, SQIVND (reference sequence). The CDR3: CASSVSTSGGSYEQYF. DNA for the CDR3: TGTGCCAGTAGTGTCTCGACTAGCGGGGGAAGCTACGAGCAGTACTTC.

V is TRBV5-4 and J is TRBJ2-5; 8 nucleotides match TRBD2. Per germline, CDR1 SGHNT and CDR2 YYREEE (reference sequence). V gave up 4 bases and J gave up 2 bases; unmatched junction bases: 10. The CDR3 covers 16 residues. CDR3 amino acids: CASSPSVAGGQETQYF. CDR3 DNA: TGTGCCAGCAGCCCCTCGGTGGCGGGGGGTCAAGAGACCCAGTACTTC.

The chain recombines TRBV19 with TRBJ2-7; 12 positions match TRBD2. The germline V gene has CDR1 LNHDA and CDR2 SQIVND (reference sequence). CDR3 length equals 14 residues. Losses at the gene ends were 6 bases for V and 6 bases for J; bases not matched to a gene: 6. Written as DNA, the CDR3 is TGTGCCAGTAGCCCTAGCGGGGGGGCCGGCGAGCAGTACTTC. It encodes CASSPSGGAGEQYF.

The rearrangement links TRBV10-2 to TRBJ1-2; D gene uncertain. The V end lost 6 bases, the J end lost 8 bases, and 16 bases lay between the germline ends. Germline V gene sequence: CDR1 WSHSY, CDR2 SAAADI. The CDR3 is 13 amino acids. CDR3 residues: CASSPELTGGYTF. Here the CDR3 DNA reads TGCGCCAGCAGCCCTGAACTTACGGGGGGCTACACCTTC.

The chain joins TRBV2 to TRBJ1-5; D is unclear. Trimming shortened V by 1 base and J by 7 bases, and 11 bases separated the two germline ends. The CDR3 consists of 14 residues. In germline, CDR1 is SNHLY, CDR2 FYNNEI. The CDR3 DNA reads TGTGCCAGCAGTGAAGGGCAGACACCGCAGCCCCAGCATTTT. Translation gives CASSEGQTPQPQHF.

The chain joins TRBV2 to TRBJ1-1; D is undetermined. Trimming cost V 2 bases and J 4 bases, with 11 bases left between them. Germline CDR1 and CDR2: SNHLY and FYNNEI. The CDR3 sequence is 14 residues long. In DNA, the CDR3 is TGTGCCAGCAGTGAACGAGGGCACGGCACTGAAGCTTTCTTT. This gives the protein CASSERGHGTEAFF.

This clone has just one count. J is TRBJ2-5 and V is TRBV7-3; D might be TRBD2 (7 bases). The CDR3 is 15 residues long. V was trimmed by 5 bases and J by 5 bases, leaving 18 bases between them. CDR1 is SGHTA and CDR2 is FQGTGA in the germline V gene. CDR3 sequence reads: CASSPIAGAGETQYF. The CDR3 nucleotides are TGTGCCAGCAGCCCAATCGCGGGGGCGGGGGAGACCCAGTACTTC.

The sample holds a few counts of this clone. This sequence joins TRBV19 and TRBJ2-7; the D gene is possibly TRBD2 (6 bases). This CDR3 is 13 amino acids long. The V and J ends lost 5 bases and 2 bases respectively, with 10 bases between them. Germline V gene data show CDR1 as LNHDA and CDR2 as SQIVND (reference sequence). CDR3 amino acids: CASSPGGPYEQYF. The DNA of the CDR3 is TGTGCCAGTAGTCCCGGGGGTCCCTACGAGCAGTACTTC. The complete variable domain, with remaining parts taken from reference TRBV19 and TRBJ2-7, reads DGGITQSPKYLFRKEGQNVTLSCEQNLNHDAMYWYRQDPGQGLRLIYYSQIVNDFQKGDIAEGYSVSREKKESFPLTVTSAQKNPTAFYLCASSPGGPYEQYFGPGTRLTVT.

The V and J genes are TRBV7-3 and TRBJ2-5; TRBD1 aligns across 7 bases. J gave up 2 bases and V 5 bases, and 2 bases lay outside the gene matches. Germline CDR1 is SGHTA and CDR2 is FQGTGA. The CDR3 loop spans 13 amino acids. As DNA, the CDR3 is TGTGCCAGCAGCCGGGGACAGCAAGAGACCCAGTACTTC. Its protein is CASSRGQQETQYF.

In its sample, this clone was seen once. The junction shows a germline mismatch at one end, possibly a read error. V and J are TRBV7-7 and TRBJ2-1; tentative D call: TRBD1 (6 bases). The CDR3 loop spans 12 amino acids. CDR1 is SSHAT, CDR2 FNYEAQ, per germline (reference sequence). The CDR3 loop reads CASSPNRAEQFF. CDR3 DNA: TGTGCTAGCAGCCCCAACAGGGCTGAGCAGTTCTTC. Full variable domain (outside the CDR3, taken from reference TRBV7-7 and TRBJ2-1): GAGVSQSPRYKVTKRGQDVTLRCDPISSHATLYWYQQALGQGPEFLTYFNYEAQPDKSGLPSDRFSAERPEGSISTLTIQRTEQRDSAMYRCASSPNRAEQFFGPGTRLTVL.

The rearrangement joins TRBV18 to TRBJ2-3; no clear D gene. CDR3 size: 16 residues. Germline V gene sequence: CDR1 KGHSH, CDR2 LQKENI. V shed 0 bases and J shed 0 bases, with 10 bases lying between them. The CDR3 spells CASSPPSITSTDTQYF. DNA for the CDR3: TGTGCCAGCTCACCACCCTCCATAACTAGCACAGATACGCAGTATTTT.

The rearrangement uses TRBV6-2 or TRBV6-3 and TRBJ2-2, with a weak D call TRBD2 (6 bases). The V end lost 5 bases, the J end lost 4 bases, and 17 bases lay between the germline ends. Germline loops: CDR1 MNHEY, CDR2 SVGEGT. This CDR3 is 16 amino acids long. Here the CDR3 reads CASSPPTEGITGELFF. In DNA, the CDR3 is TGTGCCAGCAGTCCCCCGACGGAGGGTATCACCGGGGAGCTGTTTTTT.

V gene TRBV6-2 or TRBV6-3 combines with J gene TRBJ1-1; the D is unclear. The CDR3 extends over 13 amino acids. Germline-derived CDR1 and CDR2 are MNHEY and SVGEGT. Trimming shortened V by 2 bases and J by 4 bases, and 8 bases separated the two germline ends. The CDR3 region has the DNA TGTGCCAGCAGTTACATGGGAGTCACTGAAGCTTTCTTT. As protein: CASSYMGVTEAFF.

This clone appeared a single time. The chain employs TRBV13 and TRBJ1-6, with a possible D match to TRBD1 (6 bases). CDR1 and CDR2 (germline): PRHDT, FYEKMQ (reference sequence). This CDR3 contains 16 residues. V lost 1 base and J lost 6, with 13 bases in between. CDR3 amino acids: CASSLASGQFNSPLHF. In nucleotides, the CDR3 is TGTGCCAGCAGCTTAGCCTCCGGACAGTTTAATTCACCCCTCCACTTT.

The chain joins TRBV7-2 to TRBJ1-5; unclear D gene. V was clipped by 2 bases and J by 1 base, with 9 bases between them. This CDR3 spans 15 amino acids. Germline V gene sequence: CDR1 SGHTA, CDR2 FQGNSA. The CDR3 region has the DNA TGTGCCAGCAGCTTACAGGTGACGAGCAATCAGCCCCAGCATTTT. Its translation: CASSLQVTSNQPQHF. Together with reference TRBV7-2 and TRBJ1-5, the CDR3 gives the full variable domain: GAGVSQSPSNKVTEKGKDVELRCDPISGHTALYWYRQSLGQGLEFLIYFQGNSAPDKSGLPSDRFSAERTGGSVSTLTIQRTQQEDSAVYLCASSLQVTSNQPQHFGDGTRLSIL.